Shown below are 7 T cell receptor beta chains from a single sample sequenced in a study of PD-L1 blockade in urothelial cancer. Some clones are missing from TCRdb's copy, which holds only in-frame ones; the method was immunoSEQ multiplex PCR. This table has under 30,000 clones, about 89% appearing once. Material: PBMCs, obtained around atezolizumab (anti-PD-L1) treatment. Every receptor here comes from a man aged 50 or older with urothelial cancer.

This chain links TRBV5-1 with TRBJ1-2, with D possibly matching TRBD1 (6 bases). The germline V and J ends were trimmed by 3 bases and 3 bases, with 15 bases remaining between them. The germline CDR1 and CDR2 sequences are SGHRS and YFSETQ. The CDR3 contains 15 residues. CDR3 region: CASSSDSGTHYGYTF. CDR3 nucleotides: TGCGCCAGCAGCTCCGACAGCGGGACACACTATGGCTACACCTTC. Drawing the rest from reference TRBV5-1 and TRBJ1-2, the complete variable domain is KAGVTQTPRYLIKTRGQQVTLSCSPISGHRSVSWYQQTPGQGLQFLFEYFSETQRNKGNFPGRFSGRQFSNSRSEMNVSTLELGDSALYLCASSSDSGTHYGYTFGSGTRLTVV.

The chain recombines TRBV7-9 with TRBJ1-5, with D perhaps TRBD1 (5 bases). Trimming shortened V by 1 base and J by 4 bases, and 8 bases separated the two germline ends. The CDR3 sequence is 14 residues long. CDR1 and CDR2 from the germline V gene are SEHNR and FQNEAQ (reference sequence). As DNA, the CDR3 is TGTGCCAGCAGCTTAGGGCAGGGAAATCAGCCCCAGCATTTT. Protein product: CASSLGQGNQPQHF.

The chain joins TRBV29-1 to TRBJ1-3; D ambiguous. The CDR3 sequence is 14 residues long. CDR1 is SQVTM, CDR2 ANQGSEA, per germline. Trimming stripped 4 bases from V and 0 bases from J, with 10 bases between. CDR3 sequence (DNA): TGCAGCGTTGTACAGTCAGACTCTGGAAACACCATATATTTT. As protein: CSVVQSDSGNTIYF.

The chain recombines TRBV6-4 with TRBJ2-2; TRBD1 might be the D (6 bases). The CDR3 is 14 amino acids. The germline V gene has CDR1 MRHNA and CDR2 SNTAGT. V was pared by 5 bases and J by 1 base, with 8 bases between. CDR3 DNA: TGTGCCAGCAGTAGACAGGAGAACACCGGGGAGCTGTTTTTT. Protein product: CASSRQENTGELFF.

The J gene is TRBJ1-5, the V gene TRBV30; TRBD1 is a possible D gene (5 bases). Germline loops: CDR1 GTSNPN, CDR2 SVGIG (reference sequence). Trimming removed 0 bases at V and 6 bases at J, with 12 bases between. The CDR3 loop spans 14 amino acids. CDR3 amino acids: CAWSVRGKGQPQHF. The DNA for the CDR3 is TGTGCCTGGAGTGTACGGGGGAAAGGTCAGCCCCAGCATTTT.

The gene calls are TRBV25-1 and TRBJ1-2; TRBD1 aligns across 7 bases. The CDR3 runs to 15 residues. Germline CDR1 reads MGHDK; CDR2 reads SYGVNS. V was clipped by 4 bases and J by 5 bases; unmatched bases: 10. The CDR3 sequence: CASSAFQGGSYGYTF. In DNA, the CDR3 is TGTGCCAGCAGTGCTTTCCAGGGGGGCTCGTATGGCTACACCTTC.

The table lists this clone with a few counts. The chain recombines TRBV18 with TRBJ1-2; TRBD1 might be the D (5 bases). The CDR3 has 16 residues. V was cut by 0 bases and J by 4 bases, with 15 bases left in between. Germline V lookup: CDR1 KGHSH, CDR2 LQKENI. Here the CDR3 reads CASSPPGGGTLYGYTF. As DNA, the CDR3 is TGTGCCAGCTCACCACCCGGGGGGGGGACCCTCTATGGCTACACCTTC.